This T cell receptor beta chain originates from a study of response to subunit inactivated influenza vaccine. TCRdb reprocessed the RT-PCR reads via MiXCR and lists one record per CDR3 protein. The sample records about 800,000 distinct CDR3 sequences, roughly 20% being singletons. The CDR3 has 17 amino acids. V was pared by 2 bases and J by 0 bases, with 7 bases of the junction left unmatched. From germline, CDR1 is MNHEY and CDR2 SMNVEV (reference sequence). The receptor was isolated from a man over 45 who received an inactivated influenza vaccine. Sequenced material: PBMCs from blood, taken more than 4 days after vaccination. The chain combines TRBV27 with TRBJ2-1; 7 bases agree with TRBD1. CDR3: CASSLVTGLPSYNEQFF. CDR3 DNA sequence: TGTGCCAGCAGTTTAGTGACAGGGCTACCCTCCTACAATGAGCAGTTCTTC.